The 25 T cell receptor beta chains presented below share a single source sample, sequenced in a study of spatial heterogeneity in lung cancer (dated by TCRdb to between 2018 and 2020). The library was obtained by 5' RACE. Sequencing instrument: NextSeq 500. TCRdb cleaned the public reads at Q25 with fastp, built clones with MiXCR and kept in-frame beta chains. Each entry is one CDR3 protein sequence, shown with its most common DNA and genes. For this sample there are 50,000 to 75,000 distinct CDR3 sequences; under 7.5% appear just once. In total, the top ten clones hold about 14% of the sample. What this sample's time point label stands for: sample taken at primary tumor resection. This specimen was PBMCs, taken at surgery. Receptors originate from a female donor with early-stage non-small cell lung cancer.

Details on this clonotype: This may stem from a read error, because a much larger clone lies one nucleotide away. The chain couples TRBV28 to TRBJ1-1; D gene ambiguous. The CDR3 length is 14 residues. Deletions cut 6 bases from V and 1 base from J, with 12 bases between. Per germline, CDR1 MDHEN and CDR2 SYDVKM. For the CDR3, the DNA is TGTGCCAGCAGCCCGACGAATCAGAACACTGAAGCTTTCTTT. This encodes CASSPTNQNTEAFF.

Ten or more counts support this clonotype. V usage is TRBV28 and J usage is TRBJ1-1; D possibly corresponds to TRBD1 (6 bases). V was clipped by 4 bases and J by 5 bases, with 14 bases between them. The CDR3 has 14 amino acids. Germline V gene data show CDR1 as MDHEN and CDR2 as SYDVKM. In DNA, the CDR3 is TGTGCCAGCAGTTCCAGGGGATATGGAACTGAAGCTTTCTTT. Its protein is CASSSRGYGTEAFF.

There are many counts of this clonotype. The J gene is TRBJ2-7, the V gene TRBV6-1, with D unclear. This CDR3 has 13 amino acids. V was trimmed by 4 bases and J by 3 bases, leaving 10 bases between them. In germline, CDR1 is MNHNS, CDR2 SASEGT. The CDR3 DNA reads TGTGCCAGCAGTGTTTCAGCAGTCTACGAGCAGTACTTC. Translated, it gives CASSVSAVYEQYF.

The rearrangement uses TRBV4-1 and TRBJ1-4; a possible D gene is TRBD1 (6 bases). This CDR3 spans 15 amino acids. From germline, CDR1 is MGHRA and CDR2 YSYEKL. V was pared by 4 bases and J by 8 bases, with 17 bases between. CDR3 sequence reads: CASSPSPGVREKLFF. The CDR3 DNA reads TGCGCCAGCAGCCCCTCTCCAGGGGTTCGGGAAAAACTGTTTTTT.

The sample holds many counts of this clonotype. The chain has TRBV3-1 and TRBJ1-2; no firm D call. The CDR3 runs to 13 residues. Trimming removed 4 bases from V and 2 bases from J, with 8 bases in between. Germline V gene data show CDR1 as LGHDT and CDR2 as YNNKEL (reference sequence). The CDR3 nucleotides read TGTGCCAGCAGCCCTAACACGAACTATGGCTACACCTTC. Encoded protein: CASSPNTNYGYTF.

On this clonotype itself: A much larger clone lies one base from this, so it may be a read error. The V and J genes are TRBV12-3 or TRBV12-4 and TRBJ1-2; no firm D call. The germline V and J ends were trimmed by 3 bases and 11 bases, with 7 bases remaining between them. The length of the CDR3 is 10 residues. The CDR3 loop is CASSFQQYTF. CDR3 coding DNA: TGTGCCAGCAGTTTTCAACAGTACACCTTC.

This clonotype was seen at least ten times. The chain combines TRBV6-6 with TRBJ1-1; D is ambiguous. This CDR3 has 14 residues. CDR1 and CDR2 from the germline V gene are MNHNY and SVGAGI (reference sequence). V was clipped by 6 bases and J by 4 bases, with 15 bases between them. The CDR3 loop is CASRPSAGSTEAFF. The CDR3 DNA reads as TGTGCCAGCAGGCCATCGGCAGGCAGCACTGAAGCTTTCTTT.

There are many counts of this clonotype. V usage is TRBV5-1 and J usage is TRBJ1-1, with D possibly being TRBD1 (5 bases). Trimming shortened V by 0 bases and J by 5 bases, and 14 bases separated the two germline ends. CDR1 SGHRS and CDR2 YFSETQ come from the germline V gene. This CDR3 comprises 15 residues. CDR3 bases: TGCGCCAGCAGCTTGGTACCGGGGGAGGGTACTGAAGCTTTCTTT. Amino acid sequence: CASSLVPGEGTEAFF.

This clonotype occurred a few times. This chain links TRBV20-1 with TRBJ1-1; D uncertain. Looked up from germline, CDR1 is DFQATT and CDR2 is SNEGSKA (reference sequence). The CDR3 loop spans 14 amino acids. V lost 1 base to trimming and J lost 3 bases, with 12 bases between them. In DNA form, the CDR3 reads TGCAGTGCTAGAGCGCCACAACGGGACACTGAAGCTTTCTTT. This sequence encodes CSARAPQRDTEAFF.

The sample holds a few counts of this clonotype. The CDR3 spells CASSLRQGGKETQYF. The CDR3 DNA sequence: TGTGCCAGCAGCCTTAGACAGGGAGGAAAAGAGACCCAGTACTTC. The chain links TRBV3-1 to TRBJ2-5; tentative D call: TRBD1 (7 bases). In germline, CDR1 is LGHDT, CDR2 YNNKEL (reference sequence). The CDR3 spans 15 residues. Trimming removed 4 bases at V and 3 bases at J, with 15 bases between.

The table lists this clonotype with many counts. The chain uses TRBV20-1 and TRBJ2-6; D is perhaps TRBD1 (6 bases). V shed 3 bases and J shed 0 bases, with 9 bases lying between them. Germline CDR1 DFQATT, CDR2 SNEGSKA (reference sequence). The CDR3 has 15 amino acids. CDR3 protein: CSASTGSSGANVLTF. CDR3 DNA sequence: TGCAGTGCTAGTACAGGGAGCTCTGGGGCCAACGTCCTGACTTTC.

This clonotype was counted many times. The rearrangement joins TRBV28 to TRBJ2-5; the D gene is possibly TRBD1 (5 bases). CDR1 is MDHEN, CDR2 SYDVKM, per germline. This CDR3 region has 11 residues. The germline V and J ends were trimmed by 6 bases and 5 bases, with 7 bases remaining between them. The CDR3 reads CASSKGETQYF. The CDR3 DNA follows: TGTGCCAGCAGCAAGGGGGAGACCCAGTACTTC.

The table lists this clonotype with a few counts. The rearrangement links TRBV5-1 to TRBJ1-5; D unclear. The CDR3 loop spans 15 amino acids. CDR1 is SGHRS and CDR2 is YFSETQ in the germline V gene. Trimming took off 1 base at V and 0 bases at J, with 8 bases between the two ends. The CDR3: CASSLLGYSNQPQHF. CDR3 coding DNA: TGCGCCAGCAGCTTGTTGGGGTATAGCAATCAGCCCCAGCATTTT.

This clonotype was observed at least ten times. The chain combines TRBV12-3 or TRBV12-4 with TRBJ1-6, with TRBD1 identical over 10 bases. V shed 7 bases, J shed 7 bases, and the junction held 19 bases outside the gene matches. The CDR3 extends over 19 amino acids. CDR3 residues: CASIADRGRGRRGNSPLHF. CDR3 sequence (DNA): TGTGCCAGCATTGCCGACAGGGGGCGGGGCCGCAGGGGGAATTCACCCCTCCACTTT.

In this sample, this clonotype turned up many times. J is TRBJ1-1 and V is TRBV27, with TRBD1 matching over 7 bases. The V gene end was trimmed by 6 bases and the J gene end by 9 bases; junction bases not matched to a gene: 10. Germline-derived CDR1 and CDR2 are MNHEY and SMNVEV (reference sequence). The CDR3 is 13 residues long. CDR3 protein: CASRVPGQPKAFF. As DNA, the CDR3 is TGTGCCAGCAGGGTGCCGGGACAGCCAAAAGCTTTCTTT.

This clonotype was seen ten or more times. V and J are TRBV5-1 and TRBJ1-2, with 8 bases identical to TRBD1. This CDR3 has 14 amino acids. V lost 0 bases to trimming and J lost 4 bases; unmatched junction nucleotides: 2. Germline assignment: CDR1 SGHRS and CDR2 YFSETQ. The CDR3 is CASSLEGQAYGYTF. CDR3 DNA: TGCGCCAGCAGCTTGGAGGGACAGGCCTATGGCTACACCTTC.

The gene calls are TRBV20-1 and TRBJ2-1, with TRBD2 matching over 11 bases. CDR1 is DFQATT, CDR2 SNEGSKA, per germline (reference sequence). Trimming took 1 base from V and 6 from J; bases not matched to a gene: 8. This CDR3 is 16 amino acids long. The CDR3, as DNA: TGCAGTGCTAGAGGTACACTAGCGGGAGTGGGCAATGAGCAGTTCTTC. Amino acids: CSARGTLAGVGNEQFF.

There are many counts of this clonotype. V and J are TRBV24-1 and TRBJ2-1, with no clear D. The CDR3 length is 14 residues. With 1 base removed from V and 9 bases from J, the gap between germline ends came to 12 bases. The germline V gene has CDR1 KGHDR and CDR2 SFDVKD. CDR3 sequence (DNA): TGTGCCACCAGTGATTTCGGCGGTACGGGTGAGCAGTTCTTC. This encodes CATSDFGGTGEQFF.

This chain joins TRBV20-1 and TRBJ2-1; a weak D match, TRBD2 (5 bases). Trimming pared 6 bases from V and 10 bases from J, leaving 13 bases between. CDR3 length: 11 residues. Germline CDR1 reads DFQATT; CDR2 reads SNEGSKA (reference sequence). CDR3 nucleotide sequence: TGCAGTGCCTTCCCGGGGAAGGAGCAGTTCTTC. Its protein is CSAFPGKEQFF.

This clonotype was recorded many times. This chain links TRBV7-9 with TRBJ1-6, with D hard to call. V was clipped by 3 bases and J by 0 bases, with 18 bases between them. Germline CDR1 and CDR2: SEHNR and FQNEAQ (reference sequence). The CDR3 spans 19 residues. The CDR3, as DNA: TGTGCCAGCAGCTTTGTGAGGTTTCTCCCCGGCTCCTATAATTCACCCCTCCACTTT. Its translation is CASSFVRFLPGSYNSPLHF.

This clonotype has just a few counts. CDR3 DNA: TGTGCCACCAGTGATCCCGGGGAGAACACTGAAGCTTTCTTT. It codes for CATSDPGENTEAFF. V and J are TRBV24-1 and TRBJ1-1; no reliable D call. This CDR3 is 14 amino acids long. CDR1 KGHDR and CDR2 SFDVKD come from the germline V gene. V was shortened by 3 bases and J by 1 base, with 8 bases between the two germline ends.

This clonotype was seen at least ten times. This chain connects TRBV14 to TRBJ2-7, with 12 bases fitting TRBD1. The germline V gene encodes CDR1 SGHDN and CDR2 FVKESK. The CDR3 sequence is 14 residues long. The V and J ends lost 4 bases and 7 bases, in that order; junction bases with no gene match: 5. CDR3 sequence (DNA): TGTGCCAGCAGCCGCCGGGACAGGGGGCAAGAGCAGTACTTC. Amino acids: CASSRRDRGQEQYF.

This clonotype has ten or more counts. This chain joins TRBV9 and TRBJ2-5; 11 nucleotides match TRBD1. The length of the CDR3 is 16 residues. Germline values: CDR1 SGDLS, CDR2 YYNGEE. V trimming: 0 bases; J trimming: 5 bases; junction bases outside the gene matches: 6. CDR3 sequence: CASSVGPGTGGETQYF. In nucleotides, the CDR3 is TGTGCCAGCAGCGTAGGCCCCGGGACAGGGGGTGAGACCCAGTACTTC.

The V call is TRBV7-9, the J call TRBJ2-7, with D hard to call. Germline CDR1 is SEHNR and CDR2 is FQNEAQ (reference sequence). V shed 0 bases and J shed 3 bases, with 9 bases lying between them. The CDR3 extends over 14 amino acids. The CDR3 region is CASSLASLDYEQYF. For the CDR3, the DNA is TGTGCCAGCAGCTTAGCGTCCCTCGACTACGAGCAGTACTTC.

This clonotype was counted at least ten times. This chain joins TRBV7-9 and TRBJ2-2; D perhaps matches TRBD1 (5 bases). Per germline, CDR1 SEHNR and CDR2 FQNEAQ (reference sequence). The CDR3 spans 15 residues. V was cut by 2 bases and J by 5 bases, with 12 bases left in between. The CDR3 here is CASSLLAGYTGELFF. In DNA, the CDR3 is TGTGCCAGCAGCTTATTGGCAGGGTATACCGGGGAGCTGTTTTTT.